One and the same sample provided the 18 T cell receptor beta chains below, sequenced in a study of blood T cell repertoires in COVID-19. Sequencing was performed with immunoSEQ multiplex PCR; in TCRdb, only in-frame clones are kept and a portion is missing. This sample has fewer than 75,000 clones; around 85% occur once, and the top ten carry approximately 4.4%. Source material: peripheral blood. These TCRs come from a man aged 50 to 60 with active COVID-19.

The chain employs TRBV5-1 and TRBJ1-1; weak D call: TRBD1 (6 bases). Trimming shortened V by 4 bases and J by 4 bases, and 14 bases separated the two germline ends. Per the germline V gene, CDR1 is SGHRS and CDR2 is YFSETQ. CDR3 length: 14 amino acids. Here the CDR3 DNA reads TGCGCCAGCAGCCTACAGGGTCTCAGCACTGAAGCTTTCTTT. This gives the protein CASSLQGLSTEAFF. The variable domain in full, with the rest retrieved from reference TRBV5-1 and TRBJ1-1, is KAGVTQTPRYLIKTRGQQVTLSCSPISGHRSVSWYQQTPGQGLQFLFEYFSETQRNKGNFPGRFSGRQFSNSRSEMNVSTLELGDSALYLCASSLQGLSTEAFFGQGTRLTVV.

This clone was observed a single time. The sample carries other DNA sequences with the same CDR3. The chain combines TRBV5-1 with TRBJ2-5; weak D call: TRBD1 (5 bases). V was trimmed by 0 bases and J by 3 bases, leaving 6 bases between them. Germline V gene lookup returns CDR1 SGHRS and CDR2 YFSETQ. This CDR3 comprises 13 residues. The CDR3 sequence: CASSLAGKETQYF. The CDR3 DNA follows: TGCGCCAGCAGCTTGGCAGGGAAAGAGACCCAGTACTTC.

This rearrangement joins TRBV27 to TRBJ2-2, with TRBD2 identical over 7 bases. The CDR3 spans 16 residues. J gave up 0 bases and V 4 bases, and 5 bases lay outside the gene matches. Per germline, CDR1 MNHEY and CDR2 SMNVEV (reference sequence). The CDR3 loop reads CASSSRGGANTGELFF. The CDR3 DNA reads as TGTGCCAGCAGTTCCCGGGGAGGGGCGAACACCGGGGAGCTGTTTTTT.

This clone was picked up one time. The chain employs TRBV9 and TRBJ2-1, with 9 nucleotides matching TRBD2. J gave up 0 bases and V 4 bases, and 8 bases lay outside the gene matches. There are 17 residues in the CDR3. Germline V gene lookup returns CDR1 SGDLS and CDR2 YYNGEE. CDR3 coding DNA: TGTGCCAGCAGCCCACGACTAGCGGTTAGCTCCTACAATGAGCAGTTCTTC. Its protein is CASSPRLAVSSYNEQFF. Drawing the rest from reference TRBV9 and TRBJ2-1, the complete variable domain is DSGVTQTPKHLITATGQRVTLRCSPRSGDLSVYWYQQSLDQGLQFLIQYYNGEERAKGNILERFSAQQFPDLHSELNLSSLELGDSALYFCASSPRLAVSSYNEQFFGPGTRLTVL.

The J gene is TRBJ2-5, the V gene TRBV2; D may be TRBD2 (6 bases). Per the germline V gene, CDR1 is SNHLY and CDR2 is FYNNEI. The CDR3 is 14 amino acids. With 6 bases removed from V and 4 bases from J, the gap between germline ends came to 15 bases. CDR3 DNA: TGTGCCAGCAGCGCCCGGGGGATGGGAGAGACCCAGTACTTC. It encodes CASSARGMGETQYF.

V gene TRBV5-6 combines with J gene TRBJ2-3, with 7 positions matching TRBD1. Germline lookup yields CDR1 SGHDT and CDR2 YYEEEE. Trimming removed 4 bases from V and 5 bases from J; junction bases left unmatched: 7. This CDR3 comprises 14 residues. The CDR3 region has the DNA TGTGCCAGCAGCCCGACAGGGCGTGTAGATACGCAGTATTTT. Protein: CASSPTGRVDTQYF.

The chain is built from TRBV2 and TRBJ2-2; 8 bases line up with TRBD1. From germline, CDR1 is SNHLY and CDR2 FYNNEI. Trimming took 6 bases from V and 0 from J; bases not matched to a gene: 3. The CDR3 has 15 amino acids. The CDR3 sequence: CASRLQGANTGELFF. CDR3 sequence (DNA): TGTGCCAGCAGACTACAGGGGGCGAACACCGGGGAGCTGTTTTTT.

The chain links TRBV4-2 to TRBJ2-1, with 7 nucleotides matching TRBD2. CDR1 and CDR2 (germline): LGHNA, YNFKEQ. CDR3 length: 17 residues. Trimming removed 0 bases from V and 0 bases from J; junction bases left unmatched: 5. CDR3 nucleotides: TGTGCCAGCAGCCAAGAAAGGCTAGCGGTCTCCTACAATGAGCAGTTCTTC. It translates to CASSQERLAVSYNEQFF.

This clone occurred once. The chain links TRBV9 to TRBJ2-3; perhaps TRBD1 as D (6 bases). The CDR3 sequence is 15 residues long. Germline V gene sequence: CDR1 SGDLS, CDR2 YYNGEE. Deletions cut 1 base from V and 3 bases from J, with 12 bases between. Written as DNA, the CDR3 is TGTGCCAGCAGCGTATTGGGGGCTGGTACAGATACGCAGTATTTT. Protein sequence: CASSVLGAGTDTQYF.

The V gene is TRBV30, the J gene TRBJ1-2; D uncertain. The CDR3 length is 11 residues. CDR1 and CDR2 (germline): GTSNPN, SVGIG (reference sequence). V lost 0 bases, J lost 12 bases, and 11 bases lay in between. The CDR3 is CAWSVENSNTF. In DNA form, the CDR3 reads TGTGCCTGGAGTGTAGAGAATTCGAACACCTTC.

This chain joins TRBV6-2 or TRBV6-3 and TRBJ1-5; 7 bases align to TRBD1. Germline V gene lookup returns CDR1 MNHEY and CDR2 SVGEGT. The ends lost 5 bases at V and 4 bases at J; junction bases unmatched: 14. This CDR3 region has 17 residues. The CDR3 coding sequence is TGTGCCAGCAGTGGGACAGTCGGGGCAAACGGGAATCAGCCCCAGCATTTT. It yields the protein CASSGTVGANGNQPQHF.

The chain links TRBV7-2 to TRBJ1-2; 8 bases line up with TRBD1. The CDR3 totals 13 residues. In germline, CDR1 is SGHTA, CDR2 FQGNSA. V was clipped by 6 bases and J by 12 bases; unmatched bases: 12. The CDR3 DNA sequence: TGTGCCAGCAGTCTTGGCTTACAGGGGGTTCACACCTTC. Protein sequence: CASSLGLQGVHTF.

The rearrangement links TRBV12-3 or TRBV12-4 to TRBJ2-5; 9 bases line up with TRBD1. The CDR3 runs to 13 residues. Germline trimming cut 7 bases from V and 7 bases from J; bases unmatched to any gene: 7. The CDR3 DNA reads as TGTGCCAGCAACAGGGACAGGGTTCCGACCCAGTACTTC. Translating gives CASNRDRVPTQYF.

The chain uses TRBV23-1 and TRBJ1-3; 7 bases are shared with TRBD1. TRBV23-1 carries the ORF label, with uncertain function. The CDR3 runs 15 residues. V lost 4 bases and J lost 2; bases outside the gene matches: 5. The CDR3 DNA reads TGCGCCAGCAGTCCCCCTGACAGGGCTGGAAACACCATATATTTT. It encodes CASSPPDRAGNTIYF.

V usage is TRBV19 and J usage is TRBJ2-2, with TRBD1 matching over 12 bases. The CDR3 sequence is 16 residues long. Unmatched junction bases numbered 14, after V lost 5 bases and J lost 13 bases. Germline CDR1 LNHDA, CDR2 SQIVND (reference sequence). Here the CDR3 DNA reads TGTGCCAGTAGTCCTCAAACCGGGACAGGGGGCAGTGGGCTGTTTTTT. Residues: CASSPQTGTGGSGLFF.

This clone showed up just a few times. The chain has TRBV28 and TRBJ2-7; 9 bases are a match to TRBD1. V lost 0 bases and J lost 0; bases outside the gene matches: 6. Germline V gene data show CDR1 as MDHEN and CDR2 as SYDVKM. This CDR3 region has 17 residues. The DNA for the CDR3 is TGTGCCAGCAGTTTATGGGGGACAGGGATGGGCTCCTACGAGCAGTACTTC. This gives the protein CASSLWGTGMGSYEQYF.

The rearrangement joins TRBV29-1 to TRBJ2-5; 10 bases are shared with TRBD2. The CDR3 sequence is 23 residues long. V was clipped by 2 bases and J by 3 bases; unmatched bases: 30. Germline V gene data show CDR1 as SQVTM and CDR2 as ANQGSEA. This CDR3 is CSVEWRKPSGSCCITGGKETQYF. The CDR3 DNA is TGCAGCGTTGAATGGCGTAAGCCTAGCGGGAGCTGCTGCATTACAGGGGGGAAAGAGACCCAGTACTTC.

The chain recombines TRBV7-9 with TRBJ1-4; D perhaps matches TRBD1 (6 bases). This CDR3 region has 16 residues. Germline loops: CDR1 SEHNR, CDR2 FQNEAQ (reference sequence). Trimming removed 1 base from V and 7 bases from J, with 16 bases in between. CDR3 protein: CASSLVGRGLSEKLFF. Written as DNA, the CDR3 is TGTGCCAGCAGCTTAGTCGGCAGGGGATTAAGTGAAAAACTGTTTTTT.